This T cell receptor (beta chain) emerged from a study of T cells in Graves' hyperthyroidism and ophthalmopathy (dated by TCRdb to about 2019). A note on the overall study: Peripheral blood samples were taken at initial diagnosis, before any treatment was given. To identify distinguishing TCR V-J signatures, a discovery cohort of about 100 patients was used, comprising 43 with Graves' ophthalmopathy and some 60 with stable Graves' hyperthyroidism. Prospective prediction of ophthalmopathy was tested in an independent validation cohort of some 19 hyperthyroidism patients and 17 patients who later progressed to ophthalmopathy. For training and testing, the 80 to 100 patients in the discovery cohort were randomly divided in a 7:3 ratio. Thyroid tissue and blood T-cell repertoires from six Graves' hyperthyroidism patients were also compared in the study. Following sampling, methimazole starting at 30 mg daily was given to hyperthyroidism patients, and high-dose intravenous methylprednisolone was given to ophthalmopathy patients. According to the paper, TCR Vbeta CDR3 sequencing was carried out on approximately 140 peripheral blood samples, which came from 40 to 45 ophthalmopathy, approximately 78 hyperthyroidism and roughly 17 progressor patients. Broad study findings and their caveats: A model built on a 13 V-J signature distinguished ophthalmopathy from stable hyperthyroidism, reaching roughly 88% sensitivity and under 84% specificity in cross-validation and 80%/75% in testing. Sample size was not statistically predetermined, and investigators were not blinded to group allocation. Blood samples also contained most of the expanded thyroid clonotypes (frequency above 0.001), which suggests that blood repertoires may reflect thyroid immune responses. In validation, the model predicted progression to ophthalmopathy a median of about 6 months before onset, with roughly 68% sensitivity and roughly 73% specificity.

CDR1 and CDR2 are read off the germline V gene as MGHRA and YSYEKL. V loses 1 base of germline sequence and J loses 5 bases, and the interval between the two ends is 14 bases. The cysteine opens and the phenylalanine closes a CDR3 of 15 amino acids. Of the read, only the CDR3 DNA is kept; its 45 bases are in frame from base 1. Amplification of TCR beta CDR3 regions was carried out from RNA transcripts. The first round of RT-PCR for the TCR CDR3 was performed with the HTBI primer set and the Qiagen OneStep RT-PCR kit. A second multiplex PCR round built the libraries, followed by size selection and purification. Sequencing of the libraries was done on an Illumina HiSeq2000 using paired-end 100 bp reads. In the paper's pipeline: SOAPnuke was used to process the raw data, with reads discarded if the reads contained adapters or uncalled bases, had a mean Phred below 15, or lacked an exact constant-primer or identifier match. High-quality paired reads were merged using COPE v1.2.5, and each unique nucleotide sequence was defined as a clonotype. Clonotypes were aligned to IMGT TRBV, TRBD and TRBJ reference segments using MiTCR v1.1. The analysis was restricted to V-J combinations with a frequency above 0.0001, which together covered 99% to 99.2% of the repertoires. The TCS score was defined as F50 (clonal expansion) divided by E x V (chaos), with BLOSUM62-based TCRdist calculated between CDR3 peptides within each V-J. Welch's t-statistics and random forest reduced approximately 520 V-J features to roughly 13, which were used in a naive Bayes classifier (R e1071). TCRdb redid the processing of the public reads, applying fastp at Q25 and MiXCR, and retained in-frame beta chains. Here each entry gathers all rows of one CDR3 protein and keeps the most common genes and DNA. TCRdb's processing, not the study's, gives the V and J calls here. The sample table shows 250,000 to 300,000 distinct CDR3 sequences, and less than 15% are seen once. The ten biggest clones cover 10% to 15% of the sample.

Hyperthyroidism patients were newly diagnosed, had a disease duration of under 2 months, and were aged 18 to 65 years. Any patient with an uncontrolled infection, another autoimmune disease, pregnancy or lactation was excluded. Diagnoses were established on the basis of clinical symptoms, serum thyroxine and TRAb, thyroid ultrasound, and orbital computed tomography. Blood from progressor patients was collected at the time of first diagnosis with hyperthyroidism, before any ophthalmopathy symptoms had appeared. PBMCs were separated from over 9 ml of fresh peripheral blood using Ficoll-Paque density gradient centrifugation. Progressor patients were initially diagnosed with Graves' hyperthyroidism and developed ophthalmopathy during follow-up. Trizol reagent was used to extract total RNA, and RNA quality was then checked on an Agilent 2100 Bioanalyzer. This clonotype was counted many times. What this receptor recognizes is not known. Per-nucleotide qualities are absent, and no much larger clonotype sits a single base away.

The sequence is built from TRBV4-1 and TRBJ2-5, with the D gene call left open. This sequence was found in a woman aged 35 to 49 with Graves' hyperthyroidism that later progressed to Graves' ophthalmopathy. Sequenced sample: blood. The CDR3 is CASSQVVGLLETQYF. The DNA sequence is TGCGCCAGCAGCCAAGTTGTCGGGTTGTTGGAGACCCAGTACTTC.